The sequence of this T cell receptor (beta chain) was determined in a study of T cell responses to AZD1222 COVID-19 vaccine. Study results and caveats: Spike-specific TCR breadth and depth went up after people got two AZD1222 doses.

TCRdb's copy holds only in-frame clones and misses some; the assay was immunoSEQ multiplex PCR. The sample shows some 120,000 clones, around 87% of them seen only once. As to this clone: Its antigen is unknown.

The CDR3 loop spans 14 amino acids. Looked up from germline, CDR1 is SGHTA and CDR2 is FQGNSA. The trim removed 8 bases at V and 3 bases at J, leaving 6 bases unmatched. The V gene is TRBV7-2, the J gene TRBJ2-2; 7 bases match TRBD2. The receptor was derived from an adult in good health. The sequenced sample was peripheral blood, obtained on day 0 of AZD1222 vaccination. CDR3 amino acids: CASSPSGHTGELFF. CDR3 coding DNA: TGTGCCAGCTCCCCTAGCGGTCACACCGGGGAGCTGTTTTTT.